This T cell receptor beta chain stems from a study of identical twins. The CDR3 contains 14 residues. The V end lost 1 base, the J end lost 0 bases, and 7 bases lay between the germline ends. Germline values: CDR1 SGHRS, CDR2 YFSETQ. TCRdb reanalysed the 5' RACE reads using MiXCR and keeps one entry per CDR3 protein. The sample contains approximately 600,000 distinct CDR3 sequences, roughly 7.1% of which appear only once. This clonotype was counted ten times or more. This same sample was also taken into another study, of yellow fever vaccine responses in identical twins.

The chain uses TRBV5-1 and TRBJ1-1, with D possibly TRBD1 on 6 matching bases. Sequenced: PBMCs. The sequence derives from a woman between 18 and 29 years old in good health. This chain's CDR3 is CASSLQGMNTEAFF. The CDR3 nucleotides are TGCGCCAGCAGCTTGCAGGGGATGAACACTGAAGCTTTCTTT.